The 25 T cell receptor beta chains in this list originate from one sample, sequenced in a study of T cell repertoires in cytomegalovirus infection. TCRdb reprocessed the reads with MiXCR, giving one entry per CDR3 protein. The sample lists approximately 990,000 distinct CDR3 sequences, under 40% occurring once. No antigens are known for them. Sequenced here: cultured CD8+ T cells from PBMCs, sampled from culture after CMV antigen stimulation. These receptors came from a human donor in good health (CMV status not recorded). Some clones in this sample may be carry-over from other donors' samples.

The table lists this clonotype with a few counts. The rearrangement uses TRBV7-9 and TRBJ2-7; D not resolved. The germline V gene encodes CDR1 SEHNR and CDR2 FQNEAQ (reference sequence). V was clipped by 3 bases and J by 0 bases, with 6 bases between them. This CDR3 is built from 13 residues. The CDR3 here is CASSFVSSYEQYF. The DNA of the CDR3 is TGTGCCAGCAGCTTTGTGAGCTCCTACGAGCAGTACTTC.

This clonotype showed up just a few times. This sequence joins TRBV10-3 and TRBJ2-7, with 7 nucleotides matching TRBD2. The CDR3 is 12 residues long. With 2 bases clipped from V and 7 bases from J, the junction kept 2 bases outside the gene matches. Germline values: CDR1 ENHRY, CDR2 SYGVKD. The CDR3 DNA follows: TGTGCCATCAGTGAGCCGGGGGGTGAGCAGTACGTC. Its protein is CAISEPGGEQYV.

The chain employs TRBV15 and TRBJ1-5, with no clear D. There are 13 residues in the CDR3. Germline V gene data show CDR1 as LNHNV and CDR2 as YYDKDF (reference sequence). V lost 5 bases, J lost 2 bases, and 7 bases lay in between. CDR3 bases: TGTGCCACCAGCCCCCGACGCAATCAGCCCCAGCATTTT. Translating it yields CATSPRRNQPQHF.

The chain employs TRBV10-3 and TRBJ1-2; D not certain. CDR1 and CDR2 from the germline V gene are ENHRY and SYGVKD. The CDR3 is made up of 14 amino acids. V was trimmed by 0 bases and J by 4 bases, leaving 9 bases between them. The DNA for the CDR3 is TGTGCCATCAGTGAGTCCTGGGGTTCCTATGGCTACACCTTC. Translation: CAISESWGSYGYTF.

The V and J genes are TRBV27 and TRBJ2-7; a weak D match, TRBD2 (5 bases). The V gene's germline CDR1 is MNHEY and CDR2 SMNVEV (reference sequence). The ends were cut back, 3 bases at V and 4 bases at J, with 16 bases in the middle. The CDR3 is made up of 15 amino acids. CDR3 region: CASSLRGHQAYEQYF. The CDR3 coding sequence is TGTGCCAGCAGTTTGAGAGGGCACCAAGCATACGAGCAGTACTTC.

This CDR3 reads CASSLSPQGHISTDTQYF. CDR3 in DNA: TGTGCCAGCAGTCTGAGCCCTCAGGGACACATTAGCACAGATACGCAGTATTTT. The chain employs TRBV6-5 and TRBJ2-3, with a tentative D call TRBD1 (6 bases). V gave up 5 bases and J gave up 0 bases, with 21 bases separating them. This CDR3 contains 18 residues. Germline V gene sequence: CDR1 MNHEY, CDR2 SVGAGI.

This clonotype was seen a handful of times. The chain uses TRBV18 and TRBJ1-4; the D is unclear. The CDR3 has 16 residues. Germline lookup yields CDR1 KGHSH and CDR2 LQKENI. V shed 2 bases and J shed 8 bases, with 18 bases lying between them. The DNA of the CDR3 is TGTGCCAGCTCACCAGACGGATCCCTGGACCGGGAAAAACTGTTTTTT. As protein: CASSPDGSLDREKLFF.

The sample holds a few counts of this clonotype. The rearrangement joins TRBV6-1 to TRBJ2-5; D call uncertain. The CDR3 has 13 residues. V dropped 6 bases and J dropped 5 bases, with 13 bases sitting between them. CDR1 is MNHNS and CDR2 is SASEGT in the germline V gene. DNA of the CDR3: TGTGCCAGCAGCTTGACCTACGCGGAGACCCAGTACTTC. This encodes CASSLTYAETQYF.

CDR3 protein: CSARDAGGSGNTIYF. The CDR3 DNA is TGCAGTGCTAGAGATGCGGGGGGCTCTGGAAACACCATATATTTT. J is TRBJ1-3 and V is TRBV20-1; D possibly corresponds to TRBD1 (5 bases). V was shortened by 0 bases and J by 0 bases, with 9 bases between the two germline ends. Germline CDR1 is DFQATT and CDR2 is SNEGSKA (reference sequence). CDR3 length: 15 residues.

The V call is TRBV7-6, the J call TRBJ2-1, with TRBD2 matching over 9 bases. V gave up 4 bases and J gave up 5 bases; unmatched junction bases: 3. Germline CDR1 reads SGHVS; CDR2 reads FNYEAQ. The CDR3 is 14 amino acids. The CDR3 DNA reads TGTGCCAGCAGCTATGGACTAGCGCACAATGAGCAGTTCTTC. Translation: CASSYGLAHNEQFF.

This clonotype was observed a few times. This CDR3 reads CASSTEGAATDTQYF. CDR3 nucleotide sequence: TGCGCCAGCAGCACAGAGGGGGCAGCAACAGATACGCAGTATTTT. The chain has TRBV4-3 and TRBJ2-3; 7 positions match TRBD1. The ends lost 5 bases at V and 3 bases at J; junction bases unmatched: 8. Germline loops: CDR1 LGHNA, CDR2 YSLEER. The CDR3 consists of 15 residues.

This clonotype was seen a handful of times. This chain connects TRBV7-2 to TRBJ2-7; 12 bases line up with TRBD2. Germline V gene lookup returns CDR1 SGHTA and CDR2 FQGNSA. The ends lost 5 bases at V and 5 bases at J; junction bases unmatched: 13. This CDR3 is 17 amino acids long. This CDR3 is CASSGPQASGGDHEQYF. The CDR3, as DNA: TGTGCCAGCAGCGGCCCACAAGCTAGCGGGGGGGACCACGAGCAGTACTTC.

This clonotype was observed many times. V usage is TRBV7-9 and J usage is TRBJ2-1; either TRBD1 or TRBD2 may supply D (5 bases each). The CDR3 has 14 residues. Germline V gives CDR1 SEHNR, CDR2 FQNEAQ (reference sequence). The germline V and J ends were trimmed by 0 bases and 6 bases, with 9 bases remaining between them. The CDR3 nucleotides read TGTGCCAGCAGCTTAGCTGGGACCTTCAATGAGCAGTTCTTC. This codes for CASSLAGTFNEQFF.

V and J are TRBV20-1 and TRBJ1-6, with no clear D. The CDR3 totals 12 residues. Trimming cost V 3 bases and J 8 bases, with 8 bases left between them. Germline CDR1 DFQATT, CDR2 SNEGSKA (reference sequence). This CDR3 reads CSASLADSPLHF. CDR3 sequence (DNA): TGCAGTGCTAGTTTGGCCGATTCACCCCTCCACTTT.

This clonotype was observed a handful of times. This rearrangement joins TRBV5-5 to TRBJ2-7; unclear D gene. Trimming shortened V by 6 bases and J by 0 bases, and 10 bases separated the two germline ends. CDR3 length: 13 residues. CDR1 is SGHKS and CDR2 is YYEKEE in the germline V gene (reference sequence). CDR3 nucleotides: TGTGCCAGCACCCCTCCCAACTCCTACGAGCAGTACTTC. It specifies CASTPPNSYEQYF.

This clonotype was seen only a few times. V is TRBV6-2 or TRBV6-3 and J is TRBJ2-3, with 14 nucleotides matching TRBD2. V lost 4 bases to trimming and J lost 5 bases; unmatched junction nucleotides: 2. The CDR3 totals 15 residues. Germline CDR1 is MNHEY and CDR2 is SVGEGT. This CDR3 reads CASSLGTSGGDTQYF. The CDR3 coding sequence is TGTGCCAGCAGTTTAGGGACTAGCGGGGGAGATACGCAGTATTTT.

The table lists this clonotype with a few counts. The chain has TRBV11-1 and TRBJ2-5; TRBD1 aligns across 7 bases. The CDR3 covers 16 residues. V lost 7 bases and J lost 3; bases outside the gene matches: 14. The germline CDR1 and CDR2 sequences are SGHAT and FQDESV (reference sequence). CDR3 DNA sequence: TGTGCCAGCACCTTGGCCCGGACAGGAGCAAAAGAGACCCAGTACTTC. Translation gives CASTLARTGAKETQYF.

This chain uses TRBV28 with TRBJ2-2; D is ambiguous. Trimming removed 10 bases from V and 3 bases from J, with 18 bases in between. Germline CDR1 reads MDHEN; CDR2 reads SYDVKM. The length of the CDR3 is 15 residues. CDR3 sequence reads: CANSFPDRDTGELFF. Here the CDR3 DNA reads TGTGCCAACAGCTTTCCGGATCGCGACACCGGGGAGCTGTTTTTT. The full variable domain, its missing parts supplied by reference TRBV28 and TRBJ2-2, is DVKVTQSSRYLVKRTGEKVFLECVQDMDHENMFWYRQDPGLGLRLIYFSYDVKMKEKGDIPEGYSVSREKKERFSLILESASTNQTSMYLCANSFPDRDTGELFFGEGSRLTVL.

J is TRBJ1-1 and V is TRBV19; D is ambiguous. Germline V gives CDR1 LNHDA, CDR2 SQIVND (reference sequence). This CDR3 spans 15 amino acids. The V end lost 1 base, the J end lost 4 bases, and 13 bases lay between the germline ends. This CDR3 is CASSIGSARSTEAFF. The CDR3, as DNA: TGTGCCAGTAGTATAGGGTCCGCCCGAAGCACTGAAGCTTTCTTT.

The V gene is TRBV29-1, the J gene TRBJ2-2, with D perhaps TRBD2 (6 bases). The CDR3 loop spans 13 amino acids. V shed 8 bases and J shed 4 bases, with 14 bases lying between them. Germline CDR1 is SQVTM and CDR2 is ANQGSEA. CDR3 nucleotide sequence: TGCAGCTCTGTAAAGGGAGGCACCGGGGAGCTGTTTTTT. Encoded protein: CSSVKGGTGELFF.

The chain is built from TRBV5-4 and TRBJ2-5, with D perhaps matching TRBD1 or TRBD2 (5 bases each). The ends were cut back, 5 bases at V and 0 bases at J, with 14 bases in the middle. Germline V gives CDR1 SGHNT, CDR2 YYREEE (reference sequence). The CDR3 consists of 15 residues. CDR3 region: CASRLGTEYQETQYF. CDR3 sequence (DNA): TGTGCCAGCAGACTCGGGACCGAGTACCAAGAGACCCAGTACTTC.

This clonotype occurred many times. This chain uses TRBV7-2 with TRBJ1-1; the D gene is possibly TRBD1 (5 bases). This CDR3 has 17 residues. V lost 5 bases and J 0 bases, leaving 19 bases between the germline ends. Germline CDR1 and CDR2: SGHTA and FQGNSA. The CDR3 DNA follows: TGTGCCAGCAGCCTAACCGCCCATGCAGGGTTGAACACTGAAGCTTTCTTT. Translating gives CASSLTAHAGLNTEAFF.

A word on this clonotype: A much larger clone differs by one base, so this may be a read error. V is TRBV12-3 or TRBV12-4 and J is TRBJ2-5, with TRBD2 matching over 10 bases. The length of the CDR3 is 15 residues. For the CDR3, the DNA is TGTGCCAGCTGTTTTAGCGGGGGGCCTGGTGAGACCCAGTACTTC. Translation gives CASCFSGGPGETQYF.

With respect to this clonotype: At one of its ends the junction is not consistent with the germline gene, which may arise from a read error. The chain recombines TRBV4-1 with TRBJ2-5; 7 bases match TRBD2. This CDR3 has 17 residues. Germline CDR1 MGHRA, CDR2 YSYEKL. CDR3 in DNA: TGTGCCAGCAGCCAAGATGGGGTAGCGGGTTTAAAAGAGACCCAGTACTTC. Residues: CASSQDGVAGLKETQYF.

The chain is built from TRBV18 and TRBJ2-5, with D possibly being TRBD2 (6 bases). Germline loops: CDR1 KGHSH, CDR2 LQKENI. This CDR3 is 17 amino acids long. V lost 3 bases to trimming and J lost 1 base, with 18 bases between them. The CDR3 bases are TGTGCCAGCTCACCCCCTTTCGATGGAGGGACCCAAGAGACCCAGTACTTC. This encodes CASSPPFDGGTQETQYF.